These 10 T cell receptor beta chains share one sample of origin, sequenced in a study of PD-1 blockade in classical Hodgkin lymphoma. The assay was immunoSEQ multiplex PCR, and TCRdb's table has in-frame clones only and misses some. The data contain approximately 100,000 clones, roughly 89% of them seen just once; the ten biggest clones take up under 7.5%. Every single patient, without exception, relapsed after autologous stem cell transplantation, and brentuximab vedotin exposure varied. Sequenced material: peripheral blood mononuclear cells (PBMCs), taken before the second cycle of nivolumab. These TCRs come from a human donor with classical Hodgkin lymphoma.

This clone occurred once. This sequence joins TRBV4-2 and TRBJ2-2, with TRBD2 as a possible D gene (7 bases). This CDR3 region has 15 residues. V was trimmed by 2 bases and J by 2 bases, leaving 9 bases between them. The V gene's germline CDR1 is LGHNA and CDR2 YNFKEQ. The CDR3: CASSQRGGNTGELFF. CDR3 bases: TGTGCCAGCAGCCAAAGGGGGGGAAACACCGGGGAGCTGTTTTTT.

This chain's CDR3 is CASSTTGEETQYF. The DNA of the CDR3 is TGTGCCAGCTCAACCACAGGGGAAGAGACCCAGTACTTC. The rearrangement uses TRBV18 and TRBJ2-5; 7 bases fit TRBD1. The germline V gene has CDR1 KGHSH and CDR2 LQKENI. The J segment lost 3 bases and the V segment lost 5 bases, leaving 3 bases of the junction unmatched. The CDR3 has 13 amino acids.

The rearrangement uses TRBV6-1 and TRBJ2-2; no clear D. From germline, CDR1 is MNHNS and CDR2 SASEGT. With 7 bases removed from V and 1 base from J, the gap between germline ends came to 13 bases. The CDR3 covers 15 residues. The CDR3 DNA sequence: TGTGCCAGCATCATGAGTCTTGTGAACACCGGGGAGCTGTTTTTT. It encodes CASIMSLVNTGELFF.

The V call is TRBV5-1, the J call TRBJ1-1; 11 nucleotides line up with TRBD1. The CDR3 has 16 residues. V was clipped by 0 bases and J by 4 bases; unmatched bases: 5. Germline CDR1 SGHRS, CDR2 YFSETQ. The CDR3 DNA sequence: TGCGCCAGCAGCTTGGGGACAGGGGGCGCGGCCACTGAAGCTTTCTTT. It yields the protein CASSLGTGGAATEAFF.

V gene TRBV2 combines with J gene TRBJ1-1, with D unclear. This CDR3 contains 15 residues. The germline gives CDR1 SNHLY, CDR2 FYNNEI. V gave up 4 bases and J gave up 0 bases, with 12 bases separating them. The CDR3 spells CASSGGTAMNTEAFF. The CDR3 DNA is TGTGCCAGCAGTGGTGGTACAGCGATGAACACTGAAGCTTTCTTT.

The J gene is TRBJ2-2, the V gene TRBV7-2, with D possibly matching TRBD2 (7 bases). CDR1 SGHTA and CDR2 FQGNSA come from the germline V gene. The V end lost 8 bases, the J end lost 8 bases, and 15 bases lay between the germline ends. This CDR3 region has 13 residues. The DNA for the CDR3 is TGTGCCAGCGCGGGGGCCCTTCCGGGGGAGCTGTTTTTT. Residues: CASAGALPGELFF.

The rearrangement uses TRBV5-1 and TRBJ1-2; TRBD1 aligns across 11 bases. The CDR3 contains 17 residues. Germline V gene sequence: CDR1 SGHRS, CDR2 YFSETQ. J lost 7 bases, V lost 0 bases, and 11 bases had no gene match. The CDR3: CASSLVSGTGGETGYTF. In DNA, the CDR3 is TGCGCCAGCAGCTTGGTCTCCGGGACAGGGGGTGAAACTGGCTACACCTTC.

The rearrangement links TRBV21-1 to TRBJ2-3; the table's D call, TRBD2, was not checked against the DNA. TRBV21-1 counts as a pseudogene. The CDR3 extends over 21 amino acids. In DNA, the CDR3 is TGTGCCAGCAGCAGAAAAGGGGAGGGCCAGGAAAAGACTTCTTCTTCAGATACGCAGTATTTT. Encoded protein: CASSRKGEGQEKTSSSDTQYF.

The V gene is TRBV6-1, the J gene TRBJ2-7; D possibly matches TRBD1 or TRBD2 (5 bases each). Trimming left V 8 bases short and J 4 bases short, with 18 bases between. The CDR3 covers 14 residues. CDR1 is MNHNS, CDR2 SASEGT, per germline. The chain's CDR3 is CASGHQGRDYEQYF. CDR3 DNA sequence: TGTGCCAGCGGGCACCAGGGCCGGGATTACGAGCAGTACTTC.

This chain connects TRBV6-1 to TRBJ1-2; the D is unclear. Germline CDR1 reads MNHNS; CDR2 reads SASEGT. The CDR3 spans 16 residues. Trimming shortened V by 4 bases and J by 4 bases, and 19 bases separated the two germline ends. The CDR3 DNA is TGTGCCAGCAGTGGATTCACTATGCGAAAGACCTATGGCTACACCTTC. Its translation: CASSGFTMRKTYGYTF.